The 18 T cell receptor beta chains below come from one sample, sequenced in a study of T cell responses to AZD1222 COVID-19 vaccine. Profiling relied on immunoSEQ multiplex PCR, and the TCRdb table lists in-frame clones only, not all of them. Among about 120,000 clones listed, roughly 92% were seen once. Sequenced here: peripheral blood, sampled on day 0 of AZD1222 vaccination. The receptor set was obtained from an adult in good health.

V and J are TRBV6-1 and TRBJ1-4, with 7 bases fitting TRBD1. The CDR3 runs 15 residues. V lost 3 bases and J lost 7; bases outside the gene matches: 8. The germline V gene encodes CDR1 MNHNS and CDR2 SASEGT. The CDR3 DNA follows: TGTGCCAGCAGTGACGGCGACAGGGTCGGTGAAAAACTGTTTTTT. As protein: CASSDGDRVGEKLFF.

This chain connects TRBV7-9 to TRBJ2-7; D gene unclear. Germline assignment: CDR1 SEHNR and CDR2 FQNEAQ (reference sequence). The CDR3 covers 12 residues. Trimming left V 4 bases short and J 2 bases short, with 6 bases between. The CDR3 region has the DNA TGTGCCAGCAGCTCGATGACCTACGAGCAGTACTTC. This codes for CASSSMTYEQYF.

This clone was seen only once. The V gene is TRBV7-2, the J gene TRBJ2-5; 7 bases align to TRBD1. The germline CDR1 and CDR2 sequences are SGHTA and FQGNSA. The CDR3 totals 18 residues. Germline trimming cut 2 bases from V and 4 bases from J; bases unmatched to any gene: 16. The CDR3 DNA reads TGTGCCAGCAGCTTAACACAGGGGCCGAGTGCTTTCGGAGAGACCCAGTACTTC. Translating gives CASSLTQGPSAFGETQYF.

The chain has TRBV28 and TRBJ2-2; possibly TRBD1 or TRBD2 for D (5 bases each). Trimming cost V 7 bases and J 1 base, with 13 bases left between them. The germline V gene encodes CDR1 MDHEN and CDR2 SYDVKM. This CDR3 is 15 amino acids long. CDR3 protein: CASKRDHMNTGELFF. The CDR3 DNA follows: TGTGCCAGCAAGAGGGACCACATGAACACCGGGGAGCTGTTTTTT.

This chain connects TRBV3-1 (or the pseudogene TRBV3-2) to TRBJ2-3, with TRBD2 as a possible D gene (6 bases). The germline gives CDR1 LGHDT, CDR2 YNNKEL (reference sequence). Trimming shortened V by 0 bases and J by 1 base, and 14 bases separated the two germline ends. This CDR3 is 17 amino acids long. This CDR3 is CASSQDLLAPRTDTQYF. CDR3 in DNA: TGTGCCAGCAGCCAAGACCTCCTAGCGCCCCGCACAGATACGCAGTATTTT.

The genes are TRBV14 and TRBJ2-2; 8 nucleotides align to TRBD2. Germline V gene data show CDR1 as SGHDN and CDR2 as FVKESK. The V segment lost 2 bases and the J segment 6 bases; nucleotides outside the gene matches: 8. This CDR3 comprises 16 residues. The CDR3 DNA reads TGTGCCAGCAGCCAAAGGACTAGCAAGTCCTCCGGGGAGCTGTTTTTT. Translated, it gives CASSQRTSKSSGELFF.

V is TRBV6-5 and J is TRBJ2-7; TRBD1 matches at 8 bases. V dropped 5 bases and J dropped 3; count of bases not matched to a gene: 3. The CDR3 length is 13 residues. The germline V gene encodes CDR1 MNHEY and CDR2 SVGAGI. The CDR3 reads CASSRQGYYEQYF. The CDR3 DNA sequence: TGTGCCAGCAGTAGACAGGGGTACTACGAGCAGTACTTC.

V gene TRBV5-4 combines with J gene TRBJ2-1; D not resolved. Germline lookup yields CDR1 SGHNT and CDR2 YYREEE (reference sequence). The V and J ends lost 1 base and 0 bases respectively, with 11 bases between them. The CDR3 consists of 16 residues. The CDR3 sequence is CASSLNPSTSYNEQFF. The CDR3 DNA follows: TGTGCCAGCAGCTTGAATCCGTCGACCTCCTACAATGAGCAGTTCTTC. The full variable domain, its missing parts supplied by reference TRBV5-4 and TRBJ2-1, is ETGVTQSPTHLIKTRGQQVTLRCSSQSGHNTVSWYQQALGQGPQFIFQYYREEENGRGNFPPRFSGLQFPNYSSELNVNALELDDSALYLCASSLNPSTSYNEQFFGPGTRLTVL.

The chain joins TRBV12-3 or TRBV12-4 to TRBJ2-3; D remains unclear. The V and J ends lost 5 bases and 1 base respectively, with 4 bases between them. This CDR3 has 12 residues. The CDR3 here is CASSGGTDTQYF. DNA for the CDR3: TGTGCCAGCAGTGGGGGCACAGATACGCAGTATTTT.

This chain joins TRBV6-2 or TRBV6-3 and TRBJ1-2; D call uncertain. The germline V gene encodes CDR1 MNHEY and CDR2 SVGEGT. The CDR3 covers 13 residues. The V gene lost 2 bases and the J gene lost 0 bases, with 4 bases spanning the gap. The CDR3 bases are TGTGCCAGCAGTTACGACCCTAACTATGGCTACACCTTC. Residues: CASSYDPNYGYTF.

The chain has TRBV7-2 and TRBJ2-3; 7 bases agree with TRBD1. This CDR3 contains 14 residues. Looked up from germline, CDR1 is SGHTA and CDR2 is FQGNSA. After removal of 5 bases from V and 1 base from J, the junction contained 3 bases not matched to a gene. The CDR3 spells CASSPGGGTDTQYF. DNA for the CDR3: TGTGCCAGCAGCCCAGGGGGAGGCACAGATACGCAGTATTTT. The full variable domain, rest sourced from reference TRBV7-2 and TRBJ2-3, is GAGVSQSPSNKVTEKGKDVELRCDPISGHTALYWYRQSLGQGLEFLIYFQGNSAPDKSGLPSDRFSAERTGGSVSTLTIQRTQQEDSAVYLCASSPGGGTDTQYFGPGTRLTVL.

The chain combines TRBV28 with TRBJ1-6, with D uncertain. CDR1 and CDR2 (germline): MDHEN, SYDVKM. CDR3 length equals 12 residues. Trimming pared 3 bases from V and 8 bases from J, leaving 5 bases between. CDR3 coding DNA: TGTGCCAGCAGTTTTTGGGATTCACCCCTCCACTTT. It yields the protein CASSFWDSPLHF.

The rearrangement joins TRBV5-8 to TRBJ2-5, with 8 bases identical to TRBD2. This CDR3 has 15 amino acids. The germline gives CDR1 SGHTS, CDR2 YDEGEE. V lost 4 bases to trimming and J lost 5 bases; unmatched junction nucleotides: 10. This CDR3 is CASSPGRGGLETQYF. DNA for the CDR3: TGTGCCAGCAGCCCCGGACGGGGGGGTTTGGAGACCCAGTACTTC.

V is TRBV20-1 and J is TRBJ2-5; D might be TRBD2 (6 bases). Germline V gene data show CDR1 as DFQATT and CDR2 as SNEGSKA (reference sequence). The CDR3 is 10 residues long. CDR3 in amino acids: CTLAGETQYF. The CDR3 DNA is TGCACCCTGGCGGGGGAGACCCAGTACTTC.

The chain combines TRBV5-6 with TRBJ2-5; tentatively, D is TRBD2 (5 bases). The V end lost 2 bases, the J end lost 0 bases, and 14 bases lay between the germline ends. This CDR3 is 16 amino acids long. Per the germline V gene, CDR1 is SGHDT and CDR2 is YYEEEE. The CDR3 DNA follows: TGTGCCAGCAGCTTCCCCGACTATCCGTACCAAGAGACCCAGTACTTC. Translation gives CASSFPDYPYQETQYF.

As concerns this clone: One end of the junction varies from germline; a read error may be responsible. The chain employs TRBV27 and TRBJ2-1, with 10 bases aligning to TRBD2. The CDR3 length is 16 residues. The germline gives CDR1 MNHEY, CDR2 SMNVEV (reference sequence). The CDR3 DNA follows: TGTGCCAGCAGTAAGAAACAGCGGGGGGGCTACCATGAGCAGTTCTTC. Translation: CASSKKQRGGYHEQFF.

V is TRBV5-4 and J is TRBJ1-1; 7 positions agree with TRBD1. CDR1 and CDR2 (germline): SGHNT, YYREEE (reference sequence). Trimming cost V 3 bases and J 5 bases; bases outside gene matches: 13. The CDR3 is 16 amino acids. In DNA, the CDR3 is TGTGCCAGCAGCTGGGAACCGACAGGGAGTAGGACTGAAGCTTTCTTT. This gives the protein CASSWEPTGSRTEAFF.

In DNA, the CDR3 is TGTGCCAGCAGCCCGCACAGGGGGCTCAATCAGCCCCAGCATTTT. It translates to CASSPHRGLNQPQHF. The chain is built from TRBV7-8 and TRBJ1-5; 9 bases match TRBD1. This CDR3 is 15 amino acids long. The germline gives CDR1 SGHVS, CDR2 FQNEAQ. Unmatched junction bases numbered 5, after V lost 5 bases and J lost 3 bases.